Listed below are T cell receptor beta chains from one sample, sequenced in a study of T cell responses to AZD1222 COVID-19 vaccine. Sequenced by immunoSEQ multiplex PCR; TCRdb stores in-frame clones only, minus some. The repertoire consists of 100,000 to 150,000 clones, with approximately 85% occurring once and the leading ten covering 9.4%. The source material was peripheral blood, sampled on day 0 of AZD1222 vaccination. The receptors were sampled from an adult in good health. CDR3s include the opening cysteine and the closing phenylalanine or tryptophan. The D gene is left open where the match is weak.

TRBV19	.	TRBJ1-3	TGTGCCAGTAGTATTCGGGCCCAACGGGAAAACACCATATATTTT	CASSIRAQRENTIYF
TRBV5-1	TRBD1	TRBJ2-2	TGCGCCAGCAGCCGGCCGGGACAGGGGACCACCGGGGAGCTGTTTTTT	CASSRPGQGTTGELFF
TRBV27	.	TRBJ2-1	TGTGCCAGCAACACTAAGTCGGGGTACAATGAGCAGTTCTTC	CASNTKSGYNEQFF
TRBV4-1	.	TRBJ1-2	TGCGCCAGCAGCCAAGGAAAAGAGACCGCTAACTATGGCTACACCTTC	CASSQGKETANYGYTF
TRBV30	.	TRBJ2-7	TGTGCCTGGAGTGTTTTAGCGTACGAGCAGTACTTC	CAWSVLAYEQYF
TRBV4-2	TRBD1	TRBJ2-1	TGTGCCAGCAGCCCGACAGGGATCGATGAGCAGTTCTTC	CASSPTGIDEQFF
TRBV12-5	.	TRBJ2-1	TGTGCTAGTGGTTTGGTAAGTCAGGGCGCCTACAATGAGCAGTTCTTC	CASGLVSQGAYNEQFF
TRBV7-3	TRBD1	TRBJ2-7	TGTGCCAGCAGCCCCGACAGGGACGAGCAGTACTTC	CASSPDRDEQYF
TRBV9	.	TRBJ2-1	TGTGCCAGCAGCGTGCGGGACAGACTTGACAATGAGCAGTTCTTC	CASSVRDRLDNEQFF
TRBV6-1	TRBD2	TRBJ2-1	TGTGCCAGCAGTGGACTAGCGGGGGGTCCTTCAGGGGAGCAGTTCTTC	CASSGLAGGPSGEQFF
TRBV18	TRBD1	TRBJ1-5	TGTGCCAGCTCACCCAGTGACAGGGGTCAGCCCCAGCATTTT	CASSPSDRGQPQHF
TRBV24-1	TRBD1	TRBJ1-3	TGTGCCACCAGTGCGACAGGGGGTGGAAACACCATATATTTT	CATSATGGGNTIYF
TRBV5-1	TRBD1	TRBJ1-1	TGCGCCAGCAGCAATGGACAGGGAGGCCGCACTGAAGCTTTCTTT	CASSNGQGGRTEAFF
TRBV9	.	TRBJ1-1	TGTGCCAGCAGCCCCCGGACTGGAGGGAACACTGAAGCTTTCTTT	CASSPRTGGNTEAFF
TRBV6-4	TRBD2	TRBJ2-1	TGTGCCAGCAGCTCCGAGACTAGCGGGAGCAATGAGCAGTTCTTC	CASSSETSGSNEQFF
TRBV27	TRBD1	TRBJ1-5	TGTGCCAGCAGTTATTCGGGGGCAGGGGGCCGTCAGCCCCAGCATTTT	CASSYSGAGGRQPQHF
TRBV7-2	.	TRBJ2-5	TGTGCCAGCAGCTACCAAGAGACCCAGTACTTC	CASSYQETQYF